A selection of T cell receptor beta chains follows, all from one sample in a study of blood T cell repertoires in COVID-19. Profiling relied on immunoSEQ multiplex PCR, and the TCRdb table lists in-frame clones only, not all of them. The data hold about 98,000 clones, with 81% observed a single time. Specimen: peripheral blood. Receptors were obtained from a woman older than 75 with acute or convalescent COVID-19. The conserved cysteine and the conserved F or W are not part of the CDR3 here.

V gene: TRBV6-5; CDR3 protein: ASSYRQNTGELF
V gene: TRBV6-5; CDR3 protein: GGGQGAYQPQH
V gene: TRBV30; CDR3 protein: AWDLGTSSNNEQF
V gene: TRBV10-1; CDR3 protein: ASSDGDQPQH
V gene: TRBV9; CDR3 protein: ASSVDRVNNSPLH
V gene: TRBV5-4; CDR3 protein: ASSSGGLAYEQY
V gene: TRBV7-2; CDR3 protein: ASSWGTGANTIY
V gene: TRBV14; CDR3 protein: ASSQEGRGTVGGYT
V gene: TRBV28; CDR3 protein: ASSSGQGNQPQH
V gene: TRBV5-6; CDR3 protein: ASSLINEQF
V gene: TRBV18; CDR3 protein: ASSSQGHTSGNTIY
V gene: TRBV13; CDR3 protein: ASSFQPGPGGLNTEAF
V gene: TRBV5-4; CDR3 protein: ASSPEAGAEYNEQF
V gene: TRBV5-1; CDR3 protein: ASSLDGQSNSPLH
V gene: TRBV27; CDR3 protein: ASSITGGAAGNIQY
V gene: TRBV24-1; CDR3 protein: ATSDSTGRHTDTQY
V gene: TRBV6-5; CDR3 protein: ASSRNSNQPQH
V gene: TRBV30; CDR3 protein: AWVRRGRTYGYT
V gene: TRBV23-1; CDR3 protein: AITRDRLSEAF
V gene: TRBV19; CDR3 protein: ASSPDRVDGYT
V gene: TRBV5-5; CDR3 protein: ASSLTSRLAKNIQY
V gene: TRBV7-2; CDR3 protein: ASSPPGLGGYT
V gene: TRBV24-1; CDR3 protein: ASAGGLNTGELF
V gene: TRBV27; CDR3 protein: ASTLMGGLGYGYT
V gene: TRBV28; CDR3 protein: ASRPTGRDGYT
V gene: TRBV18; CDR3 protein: ASSPGTGVIRQPQH
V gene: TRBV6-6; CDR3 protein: ASSSPQGNNYGYT
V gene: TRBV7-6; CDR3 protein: ASSPTWTGASETQY
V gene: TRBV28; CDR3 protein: ASRTGGGETQY
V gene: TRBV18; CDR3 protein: ASSPSAGATDTQY
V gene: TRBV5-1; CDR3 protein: ASSFGLAGDNEQF
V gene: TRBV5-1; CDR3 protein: ASSRTGLRQGRYNEQF
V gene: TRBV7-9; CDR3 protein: ASSLSRGTEAF
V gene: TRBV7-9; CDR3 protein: ASAGRSGNTIY
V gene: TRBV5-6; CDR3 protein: ASSLRSGPKVQPQH
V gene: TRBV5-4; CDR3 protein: ASSSNKGNTIY
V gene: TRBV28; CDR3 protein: ASSLPYSSNQPQH